This TCR beta chain is from a study of T cell responses to AZD1222 COVID-19 vaccine. Study information: Pooled together were second doses at about 4 or about 12 weeks.

As concerns this clone: Its specificity is unknown.

Study findings and constraints: Within unmutated variant regions lay the reported targets of nearly half of spike-specific TCRs. Sampled repertoires all dated from after the peak T cell response.

CDR1 is SGHRS, CDR2 YFSETQ, per germline. This CDR3 spans 15 amino acids. Trimming pared 4 bases from V and 2 bases from J, leaving 12 bases between. Libraries were prepared by immunoSEQ multiplex PCR; TCRdb keeps only in-frame clonotypes and omits some of them. Here the sample spans approximately 110,000 clones, around 90% being singletons. The sample consisted of peripheral blood, taken on day 0 of AZD1222 vaccination. This chain links TRBV5-1 with TRBJ2-2; the D is unclear. This clonotype originated in an adult in good health. The CDR3 protein is CASSAGTTNTGELFF. CDR3 coding DNA: TGCGCCAGCAGCGCTGGCACTACCAACACCGGGGAGCTGTTTTTT.